Each of the 5 T cell receptor beta chains below was sequenced from the same sample in a study of blood T cell repertoires in COVID-19. Sequencing was performed with immunoSEQ multiplex PCR; in TCRdb, only in-frame clones are kept and a portion is missing. The data contain 350,000 or so clones, over 85% of them singletons. The sample was peripheral blood. Every receptor here comes from a woman aged 60-75 years with COVID-19, enrolled during active disease.

The chain employs TRBV19 and TRBJ1-2; D perhaps matches TRBD1 (5 bases). CDR1 and CDR2 from the germline V gene are LNHDA and SQIVND (reference sequence). This CDR3 spans 14 amino acids. The V and J ends lost 8 bases and 7 bases respectively, with 20 bases between them. CDR3 sequence: CASYHPPRGGGYTF. CDR3 DNA: TGTGCCAGTTACCACCCGCCGAGGGGAGGTGGCTACACCTTC.

This rearrangement joins TRBV29-1 to TRBJ1-1; the match to TRBD1 covers 9 bases. Trimming at V came to 7 bases and at J to 8 bases, leaving 11 bases not matched to a gene. The germline CDR1 and CDR2 sequences are SQVTM and ANQGSEA. CDR3 size: 13 residues. In DNA form, the CDR3 reads TGCAGCGCCTCGCTCACAGGGGGCACCGAAGCTTTCTTT. Translation gives CSASLTGGTEAFF.

The chain combines TRBV30 with TRBJ2-7, with D tentatively TRBD2 (6 bases). The germline V gene encodes CDR1 GTSNPN and CDR2 SVGIG (reference sequence). Trimming took off 6 bases at V and 3 bases at J, with 12 bases between the two ends. The CDR3 has 12 amino acids. The CDR3: CACIKEGYEQYF. CDR3 sequence (DNA): TGTGCCTGCATTAAGGAGGGCTACGAGCAGTACTTC.

The rearrangement joins TRBV23-1 to TRBJ1-5; 10 bases line up with TRBD1. TRBV23-1 is treated as an ORF (open reading frame) with a function not yet certain. CDR3 size: 19 residues. Trimming removed 1 base from V and 3 bases from J; junction bases left unmatched: 12. The CDR3 sequence is CASSQYRSAGQGINQPQHF. DNA of the CDR3: TGCGCCAGCAGTCAATATCGATCAGCGGGACAGGGGATCAATCAGCCCCAGCATTTT.

The chain is built from TRBV11-2 and TRBJ2-1; the match to TRBD2 covers 15 bases. V was pared by 4 bases and J by 4 bases, with 5 bases of the junction left unmatched. Germline-derived CDR1 and CDR2 are SGHAT and FQNNGV. The CDR3 is 17 residues long. The CDR3: CASSSGGLAGGYNEQFF. In DNA form, the CDR3 reads TGTGCCAGCAGCTCGGGCGGACTAGCGGGGGGGTACAATGAGCAGTTCTTC.